These 9 T cell receptor beta chains came from one sample sequenced in a study of blood T cell repertoires in COVID-19. Sequencing was performed with immunoSEQ multiplex PCR; in TCRdb, only in-frame clones are kept and a portion is missing. The sample holds approximately 77,000 clones, about 82% seen once. The sequencing sample was made of peripheral blood. The receptors shown here come from a woman aged 55-70 years with acute or convalescent COVID-19.

As concerns this clone: One end of the junction fails to match germline, which may point to a read error. The chain has TRBV7-7 and TRBJ2-5, with a tentative D call TRBD2 (6 bases). Germline V gives CDR1 SSHAT, CDR2 FNYEAQ (reference sequence). This CDR3 comprises 17 residues. The CDR3 DNA follows: TGTGCTAGCAGCTTACAGAGAGGTGGGGGACTGGGGGAGACCCAGTACTTC. It codes for CASSLQRGGGLGETQYF.

This chain joins TRBV2 and TRBJ1-4; 9 bases map to TRBD1. V shed 4 bases and J 3 bases; nucleotides not matched to a gene: 0. CDR3 length: 14 amino acids. Germline V gives CDR1 SNHLY, CDR2 FYNNEI. This CDR3 reads CASSGQGANEKLFF. CDR3 coding DNA: TGTGCCAGCAGTGGACAGGGGGCTAATGAAAAACTGTTTTTT.

This clone came up a few times. The chain employs TRBV5-5 and TRBJ1-1, with a weak D call TRBD1 (5 bases). Germline CDR1 SGHKS, CDR2 YYEKEE (reference sequence). The CDR3 contains 10 residues. Trimming took 7 bases from V and 11 from J, leaving 12 bases between them. CDR3 amino acids: CASVGAGAFF. The CDR3 nucleotides read TGTGCCAGCGTAGGGGCGGGGGCTTTCTTT.

There are a few counts of this clone. The CDR3 sequence: CSVTGLAGAQYNEQFF. The CDR3 DNA sequence: TGCAGCGTTACGGGACTAGCGGGGGCACAATACAATGAGCAGTTCTTC. The chain joins TRBV29-1 to TRBJ2-1, with 14 bases that match TRBD2. This CDR3 has 16 residues. Losses at the gene ends were 5 bases for V and 4 bases for J; bases not matched to a gene: 7. CDR1 SQVTM and CDR2 ANQGSEA come from the germline V gene.

The genes are TRBV6-2 or TRBV6-3 and TRBJ1-5; possibly TRBD1 for D (5 bases). Trimming shortened V by 2 bases and J by 7 bases, and 12 bases separated the two germline ends. CDR3 size: 14 residues. From germline, CDR1 is MNHEY and CDR2 SVGEGT. The CDR3 protein is CASSYMGGGQPQHF. CDR3 DNA: TGTGCCAGCAGTTACATGGGGGGAGGACAGCCCCAGCATTTT.

This chain links TRBV6-5 with TRBJ1-1; perhaps TRBD1 as D (5 bases). The CDR3 consists of 13 residues. The V end lost 2 bases, the J end lost 3 bases, and 7 bases lay between the germline ends. The germline gives CDR1 MNHEY, CDR2 SVGAGI. The CDR3 protein is CASSYGGDTEAFF. The CDR3 nucleotides are TGTGCCAGCAGTTACGGGGGGGACACTGAAGCTTTCTTT.

This clone was observed a few times. The rearrangement uses TRBV5-6 and TRBJ1-1; TRBD1 is a possible D gene (5 bases). CDR3 size: 18 residues. Germline-derived CDR1 and CDR2 are SGHDT and YYEEEE. Trimming pared 3 bases from V and 3 bases from J, leaving 24 bases between. DNA for the CDR3: TGTGCCAGCAGCTGGATGGAGAGATCAGGGATGTTGGACACTGAAGCTTTCTTT. Translated, it gives CASSWMERSGMLDTEAFF. The full variable domain, its missing parts supplied by reference TRBV5-6 and TRBJ1-1, is DAGVTQSPTHLIKTRGQQVTLRCSPKSGHDTVSWYQQALGQGPQFIFQYYEEEERQRGNFPDRFSGHQFPNYSSELNVNALLLGDSALYLCASSWMERSGMLDTEAFFGQGTRLTVV.

Turning to this clone: The junction shows a germline mismatch at one end, possibly a read error. V and J are TRBV3-1 (or the pseudogene TRBV3-2) and TRBJ1-1, with unresolved D. CDR1 and CDR2 (germline): LGHDT, YNNKEL (reference sequence). This CDR3 region has 11 residues. CDR3 nucleotide sequence: TGTGCCAGCAGTCAAGCGAGAGAAGCTTTCTTT. Its protein product is CASSQAREAFF.

J is TRBJ2-7 and V is TRBV4-3; possible D gene TRBD1, 6 bases. Germline V gene lookup returns CDR1 LGHNA and CDR2 YSLEER. V lost 1 base to trimming and J lost 3 bases, with 10 bases between them. This CDR3 comprises 14 residues. CDR3: CASSQGIGGYEQYF. The CDR3 nucleotides are TGCGCCAGCAGCCAAGGTATAGGGGGCTACGAGCAGTACTTC.